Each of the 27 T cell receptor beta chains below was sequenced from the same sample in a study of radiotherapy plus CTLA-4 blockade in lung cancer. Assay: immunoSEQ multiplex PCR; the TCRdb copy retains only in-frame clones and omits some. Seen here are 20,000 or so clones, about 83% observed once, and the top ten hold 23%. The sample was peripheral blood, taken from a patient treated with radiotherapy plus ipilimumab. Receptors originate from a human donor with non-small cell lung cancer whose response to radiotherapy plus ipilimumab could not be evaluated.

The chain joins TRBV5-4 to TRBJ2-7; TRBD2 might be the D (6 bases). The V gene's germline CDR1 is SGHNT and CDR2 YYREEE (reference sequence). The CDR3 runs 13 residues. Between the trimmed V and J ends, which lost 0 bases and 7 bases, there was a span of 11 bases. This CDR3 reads CASSLDDRGEQYF. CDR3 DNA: TGTGCCAGCAGCTTGGATGACCGGGGGGAGCAGTACTTC.

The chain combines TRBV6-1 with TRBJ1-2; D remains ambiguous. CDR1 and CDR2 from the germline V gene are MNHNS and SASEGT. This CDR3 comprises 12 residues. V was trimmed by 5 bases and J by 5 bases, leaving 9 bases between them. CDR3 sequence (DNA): TGTGCCAGCAGTCCTCCGGGTTATGGCTACACCTTC. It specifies CASSPPGYGYTF.

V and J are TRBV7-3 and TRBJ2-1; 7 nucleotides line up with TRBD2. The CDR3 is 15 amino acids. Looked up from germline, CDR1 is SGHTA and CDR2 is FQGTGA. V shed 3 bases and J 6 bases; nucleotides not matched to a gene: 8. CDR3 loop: CASSLREGPSNEQFF. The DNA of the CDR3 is TGTGCCAGCAGCTTGAGGGAGGGGCCAAGCAATGAGCAGTTCTTC.

As DNA, the CDR3 is TGTGCCAGCATCTTGAACACTGAAGCTTTCTTT. The encoded protein is CASILNTEAFF. V is TRBV28 and J is TRBJ1-1; no firm D call. Germline V gene sequence: CDR1 MDHEN, CDR2 SYDVKM. V was clipped by 7 bases and J by 0 bases, with 3 bases between them. The CDR3 length is 11 residues.

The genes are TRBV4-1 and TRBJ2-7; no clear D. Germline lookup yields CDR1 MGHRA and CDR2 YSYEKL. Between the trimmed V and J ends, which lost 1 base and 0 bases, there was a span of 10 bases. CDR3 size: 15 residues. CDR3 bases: TGCGCCAGCAGCCAAGTTCAGGCACCCTCCTACGAGCAGTACTTC. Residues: CASSQVQAPSYEQYF.

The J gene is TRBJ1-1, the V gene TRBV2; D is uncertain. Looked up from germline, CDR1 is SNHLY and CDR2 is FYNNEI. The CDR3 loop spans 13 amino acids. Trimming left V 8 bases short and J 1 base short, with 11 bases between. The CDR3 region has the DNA TGTGCCAGCCCCCGGGTGGGGAACACTGAAGCTTTCTTT. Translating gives CASPRVGNTEAFF. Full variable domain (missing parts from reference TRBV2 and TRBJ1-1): EPEVTQTPSHQVTQMGQEVILRCVPISNHLYFYWYRQILGQKVEFLVSFYNNEISEKSEIFDDQFSVERPDGSNFTLKIRSTKLEDSAMYFCASPRVGNTEAFFGQGTRLTVV.

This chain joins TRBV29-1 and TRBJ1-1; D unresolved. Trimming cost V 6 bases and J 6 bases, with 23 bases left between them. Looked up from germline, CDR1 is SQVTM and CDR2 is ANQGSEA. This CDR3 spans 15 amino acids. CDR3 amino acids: CSVTPSNRRSAEAFF. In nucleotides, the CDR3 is TGCAGCGTGACCCCTTCGAATCGGAGAAGCGCTGAAGCTTTCTTT. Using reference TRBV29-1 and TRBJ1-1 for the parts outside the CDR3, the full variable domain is SAVISQKPSRDICQRGTSLTIQCQVDSQVTMMFWYRQQPGQSLTLIATANQGSEATYESGFVIDKFPISRPNLTFSTLTVSNMSPEDSSIYLCSVTPSNRRSAEAFFGQGTRLTVV.

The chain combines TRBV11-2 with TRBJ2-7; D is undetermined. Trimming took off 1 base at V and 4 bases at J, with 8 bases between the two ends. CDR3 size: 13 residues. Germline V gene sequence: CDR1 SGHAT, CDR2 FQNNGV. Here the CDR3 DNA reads TGTGCCAGCAGCTTAGGAACCAGTTACGAGCAGTACTTC. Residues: CASSLGTSYEQYF.

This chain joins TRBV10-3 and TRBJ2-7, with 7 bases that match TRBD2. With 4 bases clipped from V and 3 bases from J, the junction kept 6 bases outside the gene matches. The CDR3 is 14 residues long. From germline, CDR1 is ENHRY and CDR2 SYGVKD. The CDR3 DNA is TGTGCCATCAGTGGGGGCGGGGGAGTCTACGAGCAGTACTTC. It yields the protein CAISGGGGVYEQYF.

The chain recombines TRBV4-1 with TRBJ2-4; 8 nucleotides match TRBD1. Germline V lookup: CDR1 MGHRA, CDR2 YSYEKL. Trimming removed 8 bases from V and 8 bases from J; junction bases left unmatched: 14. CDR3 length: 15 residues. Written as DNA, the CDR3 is TGCGCCAGCCGCAAAGGGGGGCAGGGGGCCCACATTCAGTACTTC. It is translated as CASRKGGQGAHIQYF.

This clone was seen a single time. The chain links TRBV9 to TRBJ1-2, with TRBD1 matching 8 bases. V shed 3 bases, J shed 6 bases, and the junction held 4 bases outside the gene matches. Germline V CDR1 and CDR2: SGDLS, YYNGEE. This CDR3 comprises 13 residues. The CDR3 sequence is CASSAQGADGYTF. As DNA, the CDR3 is TGTGCCAGCAGCGCCCAGGGGGCTGATGGCTACACCTTC.

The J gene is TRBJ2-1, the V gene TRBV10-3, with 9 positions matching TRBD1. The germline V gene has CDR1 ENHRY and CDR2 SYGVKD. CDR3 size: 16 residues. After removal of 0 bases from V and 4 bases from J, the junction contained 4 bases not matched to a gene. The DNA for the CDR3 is TGTGCCATCAGTGAGTCTAGGGACAGGGCTTACAATGAGCAGTTCTTC. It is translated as CAISESRDRAYNEQFF.

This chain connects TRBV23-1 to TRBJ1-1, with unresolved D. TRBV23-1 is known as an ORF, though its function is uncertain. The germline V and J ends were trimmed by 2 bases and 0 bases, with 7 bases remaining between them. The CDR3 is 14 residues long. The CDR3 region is CASSQIDMNTEAFF. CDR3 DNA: TGCGCCAGCAGTCAAATCGACATGAACACTGAAGCTTTCTTT.

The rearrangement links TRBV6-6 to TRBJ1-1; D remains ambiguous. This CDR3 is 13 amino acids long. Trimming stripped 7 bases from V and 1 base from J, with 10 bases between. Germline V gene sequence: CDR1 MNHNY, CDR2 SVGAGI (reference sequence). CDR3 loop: CASKVGENTEAFF. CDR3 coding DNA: TGTGCCAGCAAGGTAGGAGAGAACACTGAAGCTTTCTTT.

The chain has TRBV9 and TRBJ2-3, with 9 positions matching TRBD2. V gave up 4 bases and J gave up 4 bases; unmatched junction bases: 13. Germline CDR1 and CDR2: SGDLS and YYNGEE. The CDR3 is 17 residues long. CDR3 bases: TGTGCCAGCAGCAAGGGAGGCGGGGGACTAGCTTCAGATACGCAGTATTTT. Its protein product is CASSKGGGGLASDTQYF. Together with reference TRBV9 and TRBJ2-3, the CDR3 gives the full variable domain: DSGVTQTPKHLITATGQRVTLRCSPRSGDLSVYWYQQSLDQGLQFLIQYYNGEERAKGNILERFSAQQFPDLHSELNLSSLELGDSALYFCASSKGGGGLASDTQYFGPGTRLTVL.

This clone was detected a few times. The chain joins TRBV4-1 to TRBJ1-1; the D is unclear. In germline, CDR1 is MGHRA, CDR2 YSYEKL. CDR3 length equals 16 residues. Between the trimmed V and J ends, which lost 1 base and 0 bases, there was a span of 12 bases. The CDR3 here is CASSQVLELVNTEAFF. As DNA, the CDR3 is TGCGCCAGCAGCCAAGTCCTTGAGTTAGTGAACACTGAAGCTTTCTTT.

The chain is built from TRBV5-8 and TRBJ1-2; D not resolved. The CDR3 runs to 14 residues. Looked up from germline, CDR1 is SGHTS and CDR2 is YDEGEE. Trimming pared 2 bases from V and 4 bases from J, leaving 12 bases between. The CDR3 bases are TGTGCCAGCAGCTTCCCGACATTCCCCTATGGCTACACCTTC. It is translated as CASSFPTFPYGYTF.

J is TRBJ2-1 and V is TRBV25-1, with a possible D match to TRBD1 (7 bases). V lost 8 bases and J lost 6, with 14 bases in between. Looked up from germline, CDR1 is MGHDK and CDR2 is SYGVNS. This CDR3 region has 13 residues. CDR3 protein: CASGTQGGNEQFF. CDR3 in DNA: TGTGCCAGCGGAACCCAGGGGGGCAATGAGCAGTTCTTC.

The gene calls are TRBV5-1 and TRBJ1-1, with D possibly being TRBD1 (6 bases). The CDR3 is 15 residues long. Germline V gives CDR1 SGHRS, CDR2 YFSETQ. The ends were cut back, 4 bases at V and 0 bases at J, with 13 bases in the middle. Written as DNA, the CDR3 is TGCGCCAGCAGCATGGGACAAAACGTGAACACTGAAGCTTTCTTT. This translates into CASSMGQNVNTEAFF.

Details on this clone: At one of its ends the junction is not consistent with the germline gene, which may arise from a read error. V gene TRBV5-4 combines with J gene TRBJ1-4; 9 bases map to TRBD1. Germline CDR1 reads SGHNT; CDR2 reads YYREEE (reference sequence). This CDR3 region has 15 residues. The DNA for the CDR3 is TGCGCCAGCAGCGACGGGACAGGGAAGTATGAAAAACTGTTTTTT. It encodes CASSDGTGKYEKLFF.

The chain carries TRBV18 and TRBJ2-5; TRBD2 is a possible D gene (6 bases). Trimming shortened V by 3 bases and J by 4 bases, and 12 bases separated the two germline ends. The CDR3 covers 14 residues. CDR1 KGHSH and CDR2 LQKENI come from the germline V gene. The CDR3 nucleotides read TGTGCCAGCTCACCCGGGACTCGCCGAGAGACCCAGTACTTC. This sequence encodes CASSPGTRRETQYF.

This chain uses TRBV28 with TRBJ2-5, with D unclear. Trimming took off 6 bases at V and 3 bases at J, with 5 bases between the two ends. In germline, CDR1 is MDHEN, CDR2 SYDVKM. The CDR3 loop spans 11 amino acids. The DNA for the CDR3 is TGTGCCAGCAGGGCTGAAGAGACCCAGTACTTC. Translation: CASRAEETQYF. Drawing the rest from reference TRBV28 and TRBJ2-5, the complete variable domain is DVKVTQSSRYLVKRTGEKVFLECVQDMDHENMFWYRQDPGLGLRLIYFSYDVKMKEKGDIPEGYSVSREKKERFSLILESASTNQTSMYLCASRAEETQYFGPGTRLLVL.

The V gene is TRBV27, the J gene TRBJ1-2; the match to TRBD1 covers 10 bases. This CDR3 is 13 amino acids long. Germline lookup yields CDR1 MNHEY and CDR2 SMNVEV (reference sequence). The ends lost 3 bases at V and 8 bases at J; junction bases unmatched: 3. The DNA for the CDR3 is TGTGCCAGCAGTTTTGGGACAGGGGAGGGCTACACCTTC. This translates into CASSFGTGEGYTF.

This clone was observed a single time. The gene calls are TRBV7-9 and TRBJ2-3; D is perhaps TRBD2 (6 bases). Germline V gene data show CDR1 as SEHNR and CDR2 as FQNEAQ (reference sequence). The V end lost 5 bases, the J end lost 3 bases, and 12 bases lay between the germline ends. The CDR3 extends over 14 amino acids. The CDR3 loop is CASSGLGGTDTQYF. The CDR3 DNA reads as TGTGCCAGCAGCGGGTTGGGGGGAACAGATACGCAGTATTTT.

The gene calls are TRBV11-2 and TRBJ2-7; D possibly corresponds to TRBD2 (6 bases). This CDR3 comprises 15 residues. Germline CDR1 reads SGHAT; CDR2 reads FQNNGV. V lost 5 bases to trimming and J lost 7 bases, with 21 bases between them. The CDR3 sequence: CASSANRDRGREQYF. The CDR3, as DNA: TGTGCCAGCAGCGCGAACCGGGACCGAGGGAGGGAGCAGTACTTC.

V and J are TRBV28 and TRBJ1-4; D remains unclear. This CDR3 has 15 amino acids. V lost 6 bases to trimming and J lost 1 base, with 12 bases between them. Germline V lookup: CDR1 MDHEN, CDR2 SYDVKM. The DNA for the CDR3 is TGTGCCAGCAGGTCGGGGTTAGGAACTAATGAAAAACTGTTTTTT. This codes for CASRSGLGTNEKLFF.

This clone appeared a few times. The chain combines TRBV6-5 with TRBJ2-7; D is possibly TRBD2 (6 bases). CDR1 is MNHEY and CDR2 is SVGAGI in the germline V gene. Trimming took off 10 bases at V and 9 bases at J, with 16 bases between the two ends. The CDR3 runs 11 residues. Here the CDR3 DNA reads TGTGCCACCGGGCGGGACGCCGTGCAGTACTTC. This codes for CATGRDAVQYF.